This TCR beta chain is drawn from a study of blood T cell repertoires in COVID-19. About the research overall: Specimens from acute and convalescent COVID-19 originated in the United States, Italy and Spain. Nucleic acid was either cDNA or gDNA, and it came from T cells, B-cell-depleted T cells, or PBMCs.

This table comes from immunoSEQ multiplex PCR, and its TCRdb copy is limited to in-frame clones, with some not included. In the table there are 150,000 to 200,000 clones, approximately 88% of which are singletons. The specimen sequenced was PBMCs or T cells enriched from blood (not recorded which). The clonotype comes from a woman aged 55-75 years who had recovered from COVID-19.

The CDR3, as DNA: TGTGCCAGCAGTTCCGTGACTGCCGTTATTTTCGAGCAGTACTTC. Its protein is CASSSVTAVIFEQYF. This chain connects TRBV27 to TRBJ2-7; D uncertain. The CDR3 covers 15 residues. Germline assignment: CDR1 MNHEY and CDR2 SMNVEV (reference sequence). Trimming took 4 bases from V and 6 from J, leaving 19 bases between them.